Listed here are 11 T cell receptor beta chains from one sample, sequenced in a study of blood T cells in healthy people across ages. A second PCR, run for about 7 to 11 cycles, used a sample-barcoded 5' primer plus a J-beta primer mix. TCRdb re-derived calls from the 5' RACE reads in MiXCR, one entry per CDR3 protein. The repertoire has some 550,000 distinct CDR3 sequences, roughly 48% of them found once; the top ten carry just under 25%. Specimen: blood. The source is an elderly man in good health.

There are many counts of this clonotype. V and J are TRBV29-1 and TRBJ2-1; possibly TRBD1 or TRBD2 for D (5 bases each). V was cut by 6 bases and J by 10 bases, with 19 bases left in between. In germline, CDR1 is SQVTM, CDR2 ANQGSEA. The CDR3 extends over 13 amino acids. Written as DNA, the CDR3 is TGCAGCGTAAACAGGACTCCGATGGGGGAGCAGTTCTTC. This translates into CSVNRTPMGEQFF.

The CDR3 sequence: CSALAGEAKNIQYF. CDR3 bases: TGCAGTGCTCTGGCCGGGGAAGCCAAAAACATTCAGTACTTC. This chain joins TRBV20-1 and TRBJ2-4, with a weak D call TRBD2 (5 bases). Germline V gives CDR1 DFQATT, CDR2 SNEGSKA (reference sequence). The V and J ends lost 5 bases and 0 bases respectively, with 11 bases between them. This CDR3 spans 14 amino acids.

Written as DNA, the CDR3 is TGCAGCGTTGAATGGAGGACAGGGGGTCCCTACGAGCAGTACTTC. It translates to CSVEWRTGGPYEQYF. The V and J genes are TRBV29-1 and TRBJ2-7, with 10 nucleotides matching TRBD1. Trimming at V came to 2 bases and at J to 2 bases, leaving 6 bases not matched to a gene. The CDR3 extends over 15 amino acids. Germline V gene lookup returns CDR1 SQVTM and CDR2 ANQGSEA.

There are a few counts of this clonotype. This sequence joins TRBV20-1 and TRBJ2-5, with D possibly matching TRBD2 (5 bases). Germline-derived CDR1 and CDR2 are DFQATT and SNEGSKA (reference sequence). This CDR3 region has 12 residues. The ends were cut back, 7 bases at V and 4 bases at J, with 13 bases in the middle. The CDR3 protein is CSVGVGRETQYF. For the CDR3, the DNA is TGCAGTGTCGGAGTGGGGAGAGAGACCCAGTACTTC.

This clonotype came up a few times. This chain joins TRBV7-9 and TRBJ2-3; D remains ambiguous. CDR1 is SEHNR, CDR2 FQNEAQ, per germline (reference sequence). The CDR3 covers 16 residues. V shed 2 bases and J shed 6 bases, with 18 bases lying between them. CDR3 bases: TGTGCCAGCAGCTTATGGGCCGCTGGTACCTCGGATACGCAGTATTTT. It specifies CASSLWAAGTSDTQYF.

This clonotype was seen just once. The chain combines TRBV6-5 with TRBJ2-1, with D perhaps TRBD1 (5 bases). Trimming shortened V by 2 bases and J by 6 bases, and 14 bases separated the two germline ends. The CDR3 length is 15 residues. Germline CDR1 reads MNHEY; CDR2 reads SVGAGI. The CDR3 loop is CASSYDRWGCNEQFF. The CDR3 nucleotides read TGTGCCAGCAGTTACGACCGGTGGGGCTGCAATGAGCAGTTCTTC.

This clonotype appeared a few times. The chain recombines TRBV7-3 with TRBJ2-3; 8 bases align to TRBD2. The CDR3 consists of 16 residues. The V gene's germline CDR1 is SGHTA and CDR2 FQGTGA. The V and J ends lost 1 base and 3 bases, in that order; junction bases with no gene match: 6. As DNA, the CDR3 is TGTGCCAGCAGCTTAAACGGACTAGCCGGTACAGATACGCAGTATTTT. Its translation: CASSLNGLAGTDTQYF.

This clonotype was counted once. The chain links TRBV20-1 to TRBJ2-7, with D possibly being TRBD1 or TRBD2 (5 bases each). Germline lookup yields CDR1 DFQATT and CDR2 SNEGSKA (reference sequence). Trimming shortened V by 3 bases and J by 4 bases, and 16 bases separated the two germline ends. This CDR3 is built from 14 residues. The CDR3 DNA sequence: TGCAGTGCTAGCCGGGACGTGAGTCTTTACGAGCAGTACTTC. Translation gives CSASRDVSLYEQYF.

This sequence joins TRBV3-1 and TRBJ2-1; D is possibly TRBD2 (5 bases). Trimming took 1 base from V and 4 from J, leaving 14 bases between them. CDR1 LGHDT and CDR2 YNNKEL come from the germline V gene (reference sequence). The CDR3 runs to 16 residues. CDR3 DNA sequence: TGTGCCAGCAGCCAAGTAGGGTGGACTTCGTACAATGAGCAGTTCTTC. Translating it yields CASSQVGWTSYNEQFF.

The chain recombines TRBV6-2 or TRBV6-3 with TRBJ1-2; D is unresolved. CDR1 is MNHEY and CDR2 is SVGEGT in the germline V gene. V gave up 8 bases and J gave up 2 bases, with 12 bases separating them. The CDR3 is 13 amino acids. CDR3 residues: CASEQLRNYGYTF. The CDR3 DNA reads as TGTGCCAGCGAACAGCTTCGGAACTATGGCTACACCTTC.

This clonotype has only a few counts. This sequence joins TRBV4-3 and TRBJ2-1, with TRBD1 as a possible D gene (6 bases). Trimming pared 1 base from V and 8 bases from J, leaving 12 bases between. Per germline, CDR1 LGHNA and CDR2 YSLEER. CDR3 size: 14 residues. DNA of the CDR3: TGCGCCAGCAGCCAAGCCTACAGGGCTGATGAGCAGTTCTTC. It encodes CASSQAYRADEQFF.